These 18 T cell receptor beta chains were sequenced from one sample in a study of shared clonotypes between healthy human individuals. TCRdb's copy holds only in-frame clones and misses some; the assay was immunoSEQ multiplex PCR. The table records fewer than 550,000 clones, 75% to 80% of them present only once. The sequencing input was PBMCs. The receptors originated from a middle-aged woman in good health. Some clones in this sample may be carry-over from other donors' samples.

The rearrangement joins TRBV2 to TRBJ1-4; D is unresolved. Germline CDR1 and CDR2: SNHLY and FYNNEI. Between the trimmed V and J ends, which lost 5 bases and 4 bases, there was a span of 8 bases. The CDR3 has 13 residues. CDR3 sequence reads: CASSQQLNEKLFF. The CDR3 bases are TGTGCCAGCAGTCAACAGCTTAATGAAAAACTGTTTTTT.

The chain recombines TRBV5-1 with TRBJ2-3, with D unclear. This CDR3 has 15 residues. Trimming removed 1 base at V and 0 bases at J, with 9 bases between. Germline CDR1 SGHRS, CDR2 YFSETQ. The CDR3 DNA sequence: TGCGCCAGCAGCTTGTCCTGGGGTAGCACAGATACGCAGTATTTT. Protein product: CASSLSWGSTDTQYF.

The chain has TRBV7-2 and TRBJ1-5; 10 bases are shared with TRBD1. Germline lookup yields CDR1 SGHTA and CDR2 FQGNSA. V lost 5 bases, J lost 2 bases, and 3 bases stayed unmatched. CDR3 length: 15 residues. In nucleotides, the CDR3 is TGTGCCAGCAGCCCCGGACAGGGGGGCAATCAGCCCCAGCATTTT. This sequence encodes CASSPGQGGNQPQHF.

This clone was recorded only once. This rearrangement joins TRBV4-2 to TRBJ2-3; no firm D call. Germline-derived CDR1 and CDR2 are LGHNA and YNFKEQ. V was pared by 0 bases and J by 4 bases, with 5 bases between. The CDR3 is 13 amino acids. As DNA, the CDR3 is TGTGCCAGCAGCCAAGATCTGGCAGATACGCAGTATTTT. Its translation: CASSQDLADTQYF.

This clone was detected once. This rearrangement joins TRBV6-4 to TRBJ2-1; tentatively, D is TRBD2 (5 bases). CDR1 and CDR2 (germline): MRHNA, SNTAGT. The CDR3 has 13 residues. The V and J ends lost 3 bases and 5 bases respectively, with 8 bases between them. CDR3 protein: CASSERGNNEQFF. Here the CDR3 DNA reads TGTGCCAGCAGTGAACGGGGAAACAATGAGCAGTTCTTC.

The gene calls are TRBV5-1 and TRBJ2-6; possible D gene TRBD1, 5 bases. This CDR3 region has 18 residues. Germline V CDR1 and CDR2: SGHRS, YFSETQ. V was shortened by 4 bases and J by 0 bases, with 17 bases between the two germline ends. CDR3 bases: TGCGCCAGCAGCCCCATCAGGGAAACAAACTCTGGGGCCAACGTCCTGACTTTC. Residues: CASSPIRETNSGANVLTF.

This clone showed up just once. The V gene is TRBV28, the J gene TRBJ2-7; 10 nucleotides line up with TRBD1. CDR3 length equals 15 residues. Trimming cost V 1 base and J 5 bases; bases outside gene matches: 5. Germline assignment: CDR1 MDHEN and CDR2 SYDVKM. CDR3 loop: CASSLSGTGANEQYF. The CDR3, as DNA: TGTGCCAGCAGTTTATCCGGGACAGGGGCCAACGAGCAGTACTTC.

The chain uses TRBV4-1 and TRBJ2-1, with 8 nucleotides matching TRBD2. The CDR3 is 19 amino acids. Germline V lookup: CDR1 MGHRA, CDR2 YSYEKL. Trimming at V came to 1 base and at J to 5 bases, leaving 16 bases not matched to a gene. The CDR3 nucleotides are TGCGCCAGCAGCCAAGCCCCCGGGGTCGGCGGGAGGACTAACAATGAGCAGTTCTTC. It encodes CASSQAPGVGGRTNNEQFF.

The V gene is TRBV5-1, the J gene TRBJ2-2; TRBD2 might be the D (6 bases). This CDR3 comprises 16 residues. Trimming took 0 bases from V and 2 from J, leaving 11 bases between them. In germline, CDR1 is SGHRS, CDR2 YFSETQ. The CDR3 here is CASSLAEGRNTGELFF. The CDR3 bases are TGCGCCAGCAGCTTGGCGGAGGGGCGTAACACCGGGGAGCTGTTTTTT.

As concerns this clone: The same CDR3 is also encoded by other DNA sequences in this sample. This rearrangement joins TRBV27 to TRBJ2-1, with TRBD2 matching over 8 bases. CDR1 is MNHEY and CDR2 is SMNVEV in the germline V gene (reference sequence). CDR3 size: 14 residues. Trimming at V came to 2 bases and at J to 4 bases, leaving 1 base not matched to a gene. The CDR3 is CASSLSGSYNEQFF. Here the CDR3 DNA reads TGTGCCAGCAGTTTAAGCGGGAGTTACAATGAGCAGTTCTTC.

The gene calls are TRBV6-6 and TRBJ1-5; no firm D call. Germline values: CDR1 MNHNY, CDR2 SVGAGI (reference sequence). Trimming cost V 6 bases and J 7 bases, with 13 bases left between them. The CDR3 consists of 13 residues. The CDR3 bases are TGTGCCAGCAGCACGACCGAAGAGCAGCCCCAGCATTTT. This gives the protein CASSTTEEQPQHF.

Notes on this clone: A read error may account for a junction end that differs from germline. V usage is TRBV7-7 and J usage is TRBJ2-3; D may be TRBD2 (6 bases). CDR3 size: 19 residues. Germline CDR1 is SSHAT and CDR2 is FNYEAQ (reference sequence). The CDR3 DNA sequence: TGTGCTAGCAGCTTAGCCTTGAACTCTGGCGGGGCGAGCACAGATACGCAGTATTTT. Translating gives CASSLALNSGGASTDTQYF.

Here the CDR3 DNA reads TGTGCCAGCAGTTACTCGCAGGGGGCGGGCTACACCTTC. This sequence encodes CASSYSQGAGYTF. This chain links TRBV6-6 with TRBJ1-2; 8 bases align to TRBD1. The CDR3 covers 13 residues. The germline V gene encodes CDR1 MNHNY and CDR2 SVGAGI (reference sequence). V was pared by 0 bases and J by 8 bases, with 2 bases of the junction left unmatched.

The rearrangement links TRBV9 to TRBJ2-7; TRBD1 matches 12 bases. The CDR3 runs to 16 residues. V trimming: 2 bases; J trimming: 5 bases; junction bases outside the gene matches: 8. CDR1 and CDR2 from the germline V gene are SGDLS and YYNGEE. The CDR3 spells CASSVTGTGGADEQYF. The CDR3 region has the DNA TGTGCCAGCAGCGTGACTGGGACAGGGGGCGCGGACGAGCAGTACTTC.

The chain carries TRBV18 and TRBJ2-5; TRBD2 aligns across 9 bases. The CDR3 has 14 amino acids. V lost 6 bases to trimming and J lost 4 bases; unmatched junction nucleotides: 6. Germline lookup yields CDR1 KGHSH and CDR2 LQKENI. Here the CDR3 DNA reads TGTGCCAGCTCGTCGGGACTAGCTCGAGAGACCCAGTACTTC. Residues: CASSSGLARETQYF.

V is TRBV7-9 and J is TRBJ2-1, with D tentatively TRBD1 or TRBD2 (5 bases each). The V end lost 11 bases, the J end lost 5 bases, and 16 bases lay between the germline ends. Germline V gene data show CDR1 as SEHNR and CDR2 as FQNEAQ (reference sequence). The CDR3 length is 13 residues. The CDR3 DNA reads TGTGCCCCGGGGCTAGCCGTGAACAATGAGCAGTTCTTC. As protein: CAPGLAVNNEQFF.

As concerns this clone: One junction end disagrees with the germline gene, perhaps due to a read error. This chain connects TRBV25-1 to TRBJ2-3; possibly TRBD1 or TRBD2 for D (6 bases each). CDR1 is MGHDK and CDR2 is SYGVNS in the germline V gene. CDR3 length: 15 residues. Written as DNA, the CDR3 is TGTGCCAGCAGCCCAGGGGCCGGGAGCACCGATACGCAGTATTTT. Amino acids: CASSPGAGSTDTQYF.

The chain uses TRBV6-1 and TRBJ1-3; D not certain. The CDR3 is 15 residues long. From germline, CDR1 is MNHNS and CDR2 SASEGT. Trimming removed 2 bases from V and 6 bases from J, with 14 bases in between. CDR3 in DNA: TGTGCCAGCAGTGAACGTTCTGGCCGCGAAAACACCATATATTTT. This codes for CASSERSGRENTIYF.